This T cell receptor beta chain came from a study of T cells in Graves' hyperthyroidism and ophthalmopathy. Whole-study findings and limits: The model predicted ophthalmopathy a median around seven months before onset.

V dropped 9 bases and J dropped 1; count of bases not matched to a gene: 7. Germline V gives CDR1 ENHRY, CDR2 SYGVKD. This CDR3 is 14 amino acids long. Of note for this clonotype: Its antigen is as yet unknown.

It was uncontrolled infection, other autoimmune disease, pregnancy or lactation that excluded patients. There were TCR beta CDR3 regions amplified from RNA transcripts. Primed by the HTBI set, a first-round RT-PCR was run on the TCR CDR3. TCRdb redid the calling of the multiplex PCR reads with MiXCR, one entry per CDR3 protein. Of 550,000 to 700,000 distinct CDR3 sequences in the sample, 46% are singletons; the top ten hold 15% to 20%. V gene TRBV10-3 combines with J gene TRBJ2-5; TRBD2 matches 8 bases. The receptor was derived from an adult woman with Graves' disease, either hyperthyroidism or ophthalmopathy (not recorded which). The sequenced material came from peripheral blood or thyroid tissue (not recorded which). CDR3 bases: TGTGCCATTGGAAGCGGGAGCGCCCAAGAGACCCAGTACTTC. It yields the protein CAIGSGSAQETQYF.